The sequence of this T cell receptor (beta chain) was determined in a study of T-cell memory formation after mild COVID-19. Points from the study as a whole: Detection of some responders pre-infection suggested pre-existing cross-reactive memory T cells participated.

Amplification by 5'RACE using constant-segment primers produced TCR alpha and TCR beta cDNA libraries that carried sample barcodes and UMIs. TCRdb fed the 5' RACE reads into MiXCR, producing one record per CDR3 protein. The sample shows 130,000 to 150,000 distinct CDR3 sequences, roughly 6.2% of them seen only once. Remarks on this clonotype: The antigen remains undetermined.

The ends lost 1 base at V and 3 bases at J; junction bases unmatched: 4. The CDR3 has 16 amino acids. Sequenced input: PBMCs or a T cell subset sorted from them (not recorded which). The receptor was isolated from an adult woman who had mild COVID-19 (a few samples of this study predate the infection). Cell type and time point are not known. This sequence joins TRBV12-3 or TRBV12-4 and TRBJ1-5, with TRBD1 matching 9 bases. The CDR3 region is CASSLVGTGPNQPQHF. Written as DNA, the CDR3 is TGTGCCAGCAGTTTAGTCGGGACAGGGCCCAATCAGCCCCAGCATTTT.